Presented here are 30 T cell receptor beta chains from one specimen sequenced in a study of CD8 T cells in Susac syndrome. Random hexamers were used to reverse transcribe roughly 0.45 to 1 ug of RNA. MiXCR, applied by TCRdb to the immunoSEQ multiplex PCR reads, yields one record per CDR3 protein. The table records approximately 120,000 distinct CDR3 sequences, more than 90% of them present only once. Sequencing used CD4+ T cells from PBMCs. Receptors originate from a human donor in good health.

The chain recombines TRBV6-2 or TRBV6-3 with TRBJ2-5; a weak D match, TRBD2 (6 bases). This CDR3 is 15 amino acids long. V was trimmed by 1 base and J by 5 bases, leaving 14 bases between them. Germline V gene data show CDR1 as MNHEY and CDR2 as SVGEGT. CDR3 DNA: TGTGCCAGCAGTTACTGGGCCGGGAGAGGGGAGACCCAGTACTTC. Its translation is CASSYWAGRGETQYF.

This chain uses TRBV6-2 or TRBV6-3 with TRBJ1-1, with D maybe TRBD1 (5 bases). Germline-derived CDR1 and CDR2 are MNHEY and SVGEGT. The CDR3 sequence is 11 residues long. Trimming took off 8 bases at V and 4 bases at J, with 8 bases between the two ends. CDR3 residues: CASLQGTEAFF. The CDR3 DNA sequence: TGTGCCAGCCTCCAGGGCACTGAAGCTTTCTTT.

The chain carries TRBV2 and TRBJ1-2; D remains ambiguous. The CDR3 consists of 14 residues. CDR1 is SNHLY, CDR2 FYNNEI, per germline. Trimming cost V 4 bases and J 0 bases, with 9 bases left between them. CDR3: CASSVTSSNYGYTF. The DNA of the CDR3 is TGTGCCAGCAGTGTCACTTCTTCTAACTATGGCTACACCTTC.

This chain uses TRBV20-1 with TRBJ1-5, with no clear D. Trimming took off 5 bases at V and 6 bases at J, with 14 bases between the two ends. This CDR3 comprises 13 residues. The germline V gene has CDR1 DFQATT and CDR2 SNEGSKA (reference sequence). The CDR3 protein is CSAQRGWGQPQHF. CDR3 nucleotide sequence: TGCAGTGCTCAACGAGGGTGGGGTCAGCCCCAGCATTTT.

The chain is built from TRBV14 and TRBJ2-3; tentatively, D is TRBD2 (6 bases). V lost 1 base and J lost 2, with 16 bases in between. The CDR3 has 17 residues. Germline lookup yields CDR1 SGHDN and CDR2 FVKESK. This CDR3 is CASSQVPSGPFTDTQYF. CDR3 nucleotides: TGTGCCAGCAGCCAAGTTCCCAGCGGGCCCTTCACAGATACGCAGTATTTT.

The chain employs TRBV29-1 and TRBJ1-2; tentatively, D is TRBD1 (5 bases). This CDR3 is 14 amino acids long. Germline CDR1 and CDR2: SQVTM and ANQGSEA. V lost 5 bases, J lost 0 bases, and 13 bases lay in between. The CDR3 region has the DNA TGCAGCGTTAGACGAAGGGGTGCTAACTATGGCTACACCTTC. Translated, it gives CSVRRRGANYGYTF. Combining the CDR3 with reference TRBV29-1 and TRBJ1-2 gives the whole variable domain SAVISQKPSRDICQRGTSLTIQCQVDSQVTMMFWYRQQPGQSLTLIATANQGSEATYESGFVIDKFPISRPNLTFSTLTVSNMSPEDSSIYLCSVRRRGANYGYTFGSGTRLTVV.

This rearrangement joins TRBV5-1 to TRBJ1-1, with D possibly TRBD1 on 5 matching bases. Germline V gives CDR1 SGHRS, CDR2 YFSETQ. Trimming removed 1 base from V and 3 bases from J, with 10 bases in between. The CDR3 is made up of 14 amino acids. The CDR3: CASSLLGADTEAFF. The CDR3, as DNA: TGCGCCAGCAGCTTGTTAGGGGCTGACACTGAAGCTTTCTTT.

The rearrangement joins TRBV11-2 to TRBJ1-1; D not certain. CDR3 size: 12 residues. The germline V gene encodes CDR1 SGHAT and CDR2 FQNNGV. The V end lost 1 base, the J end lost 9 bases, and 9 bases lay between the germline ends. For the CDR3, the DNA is TGTGCCAGCAGCTTAGTCCAGGAGCAAGCTTTCTTT. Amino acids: CASSLVQEQAFF.

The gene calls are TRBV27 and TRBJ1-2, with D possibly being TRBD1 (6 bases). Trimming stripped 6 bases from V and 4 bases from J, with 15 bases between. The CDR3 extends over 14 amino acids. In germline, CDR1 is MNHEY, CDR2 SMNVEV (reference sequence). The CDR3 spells CASRQTGGFYGYTF. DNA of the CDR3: TGTGCCAGCAGGCAAACGGGGGGCTTCTATGGCTACACCTTC.

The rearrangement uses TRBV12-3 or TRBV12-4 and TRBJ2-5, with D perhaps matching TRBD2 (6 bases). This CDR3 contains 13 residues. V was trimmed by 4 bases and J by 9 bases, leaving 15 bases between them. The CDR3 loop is CASSWDAWGAQYF. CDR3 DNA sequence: TGTGCCAGCAGTTGGGACGCCTGGGGGGCCCAGTACTTC.

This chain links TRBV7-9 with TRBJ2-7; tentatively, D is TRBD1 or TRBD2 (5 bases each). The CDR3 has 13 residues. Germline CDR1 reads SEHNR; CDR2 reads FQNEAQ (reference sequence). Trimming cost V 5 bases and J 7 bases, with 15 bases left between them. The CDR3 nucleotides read TGTGCCAGCAGCGACCGGGACCCCCAAGAGCAGTACTTC. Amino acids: CASSDRDPQEQYF.

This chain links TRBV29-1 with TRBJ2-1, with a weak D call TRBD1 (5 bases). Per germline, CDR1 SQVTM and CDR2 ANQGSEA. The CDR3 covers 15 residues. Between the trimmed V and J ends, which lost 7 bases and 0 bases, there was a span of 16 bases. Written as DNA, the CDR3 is TGCAGCGCCGAAGGGGTCCAGGGCTCCTACAATGAGCAGTTCTTC. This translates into CSAEGVQGSYNEQFF.

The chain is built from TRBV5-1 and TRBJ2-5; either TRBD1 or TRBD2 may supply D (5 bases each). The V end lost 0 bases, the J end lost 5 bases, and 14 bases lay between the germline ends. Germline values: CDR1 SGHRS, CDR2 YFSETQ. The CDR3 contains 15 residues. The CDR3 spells CASSLAGTTMETQYF. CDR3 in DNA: TGCGCCAGCAGCTTGGCCGGGACGACTATGGAGACCCAGTACTTC.

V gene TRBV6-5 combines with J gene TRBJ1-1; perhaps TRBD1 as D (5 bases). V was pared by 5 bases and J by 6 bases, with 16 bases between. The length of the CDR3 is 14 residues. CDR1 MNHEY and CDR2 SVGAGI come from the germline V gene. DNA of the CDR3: TGTGCCAGCAGTACAACCGCAGGGTCCCCTGAAGCTTTCTTT. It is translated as CASSTTAGSPEAFF.

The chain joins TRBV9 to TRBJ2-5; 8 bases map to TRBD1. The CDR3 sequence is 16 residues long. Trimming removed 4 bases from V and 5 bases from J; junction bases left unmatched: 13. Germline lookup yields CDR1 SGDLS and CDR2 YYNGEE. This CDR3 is CASSPRAGGFSETQYF. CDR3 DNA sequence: TGTGCCAGCAGCCCCCGTGCAGGGGGCTTTAGTGAGACCCAGTACTTC.

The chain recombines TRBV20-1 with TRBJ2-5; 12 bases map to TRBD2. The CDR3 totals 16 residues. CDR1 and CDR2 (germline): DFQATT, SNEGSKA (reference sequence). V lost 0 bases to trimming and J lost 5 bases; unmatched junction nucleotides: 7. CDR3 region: CSARDLAGGPGETQYF. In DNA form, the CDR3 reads TGCAGTGCTAGAGATCTAGCGGGAGGGCCAGGGGAGACCCAGTACTTC.

CDR3 bases: TGTGCCAGCATCCAGGGGGGCGGATACTCCTACGAGCAGTACTTC. Protein: CASIQGGGYSYEQYF. This chain uses TRBV13 with TRBJ2-7, with a possible D match to TRBD1 (7 bases). The germline CDR1 and CDR2 sequences are PRHDT and FYEKMQ (reference sequence). The CDR3 has 15 amino acids. V was pared by 7 bases and J by 0 bases, with 16 bases between.

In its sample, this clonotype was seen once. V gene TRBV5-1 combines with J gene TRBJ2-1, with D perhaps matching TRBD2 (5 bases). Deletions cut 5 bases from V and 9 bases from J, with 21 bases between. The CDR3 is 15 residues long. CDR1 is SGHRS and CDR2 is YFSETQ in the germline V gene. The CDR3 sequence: CASSYIQAAEAEQFF. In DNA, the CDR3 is TGCGCCAGCAGTTATATACAAGCGGCAGAGGCTGAGCAGTTCTTC.

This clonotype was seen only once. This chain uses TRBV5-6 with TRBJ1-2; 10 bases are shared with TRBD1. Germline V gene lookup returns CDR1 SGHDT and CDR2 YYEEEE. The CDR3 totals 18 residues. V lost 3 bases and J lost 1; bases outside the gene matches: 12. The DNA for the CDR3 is TGTGCCAGCAGCTCCGGAGTCGATGGGACAGGGGTTAACTATGGCTACACCTTC. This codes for CASSSGVDGTGVNYGYTF.

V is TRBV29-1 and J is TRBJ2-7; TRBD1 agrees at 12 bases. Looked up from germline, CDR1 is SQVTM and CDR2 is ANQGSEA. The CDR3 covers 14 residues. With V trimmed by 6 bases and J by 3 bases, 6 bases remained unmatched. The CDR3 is CSVAGQGADYEQYF. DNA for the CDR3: TGCAGCGTCGCGGGACAGGGGGCCGACTACGAGCAGTACTTC.

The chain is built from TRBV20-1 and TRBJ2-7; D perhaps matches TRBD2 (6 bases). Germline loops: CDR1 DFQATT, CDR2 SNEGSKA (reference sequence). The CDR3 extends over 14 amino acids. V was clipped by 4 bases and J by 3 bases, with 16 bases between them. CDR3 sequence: CSAIPRKGGYEQYF. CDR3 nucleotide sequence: TGCAGTGCTATCCCACGGAAGGGAGGCTACGAGCAGTACTTC.

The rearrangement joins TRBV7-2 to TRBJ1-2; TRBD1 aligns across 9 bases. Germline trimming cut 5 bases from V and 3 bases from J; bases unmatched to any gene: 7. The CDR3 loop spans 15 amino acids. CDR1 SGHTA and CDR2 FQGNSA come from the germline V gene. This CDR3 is CASSPVTGGDYGYTF. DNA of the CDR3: TGTGCCAGCAGCCCCGTAACAGGGGGCGACTATGGCTACACCTTC. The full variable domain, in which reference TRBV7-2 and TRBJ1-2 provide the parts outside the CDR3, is GAGVSQSPSNKVTEKGKDVELRCDPISGHTALYWYRQSLGQGLEFLIYFQGNSAPDKSGLPSDRFSAERTGGSVSTLTIQRTQQEDSAVYLCASSPVTGGDYGYTFGSGTRLTVV.

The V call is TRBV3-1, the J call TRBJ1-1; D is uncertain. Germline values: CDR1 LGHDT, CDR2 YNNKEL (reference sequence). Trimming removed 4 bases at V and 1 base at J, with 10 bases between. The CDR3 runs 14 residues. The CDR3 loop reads CASSLRDPNTEAFF. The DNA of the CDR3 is TGTGCCAGCAGCCTCCGGGATCCGAACACTGAAGCTTTCTTT. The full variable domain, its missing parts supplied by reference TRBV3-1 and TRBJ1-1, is DTAVSQTPKYLVTQMGNDKSIKCEQNLGHDTMYWYKQDSKKFLKIMFSYNNKELIINETVPNRFSPKSPDKAHLNLHINSLELGDSAVYFCASSLRDPNTEAFFGQGTRLTVV.

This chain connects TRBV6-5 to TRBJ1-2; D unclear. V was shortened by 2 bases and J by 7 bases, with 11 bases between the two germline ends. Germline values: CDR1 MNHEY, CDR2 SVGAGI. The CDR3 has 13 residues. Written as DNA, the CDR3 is TGTGCCAGCAGTTACGAGAGGAACCTTGGCTACACCTTC. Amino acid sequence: CASSYERNLGYTF.

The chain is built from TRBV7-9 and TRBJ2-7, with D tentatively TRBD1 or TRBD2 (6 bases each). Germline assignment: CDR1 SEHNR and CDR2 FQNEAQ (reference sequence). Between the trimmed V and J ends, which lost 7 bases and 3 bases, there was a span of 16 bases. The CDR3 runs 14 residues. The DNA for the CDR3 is TGTGCCAGCACCCAACGAGGGGGGTACTACGAGCAGTACTTC. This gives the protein CASTQRGGYYEQYF.

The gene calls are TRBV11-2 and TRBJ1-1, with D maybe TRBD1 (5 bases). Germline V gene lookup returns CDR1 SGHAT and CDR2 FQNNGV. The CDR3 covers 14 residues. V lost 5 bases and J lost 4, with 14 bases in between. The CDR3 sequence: CASSHRTQGTEAFF. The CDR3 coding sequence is TGTGCCAGCAGCCACCGGACCCAGGGCACTGAAGCTTTCTTT.

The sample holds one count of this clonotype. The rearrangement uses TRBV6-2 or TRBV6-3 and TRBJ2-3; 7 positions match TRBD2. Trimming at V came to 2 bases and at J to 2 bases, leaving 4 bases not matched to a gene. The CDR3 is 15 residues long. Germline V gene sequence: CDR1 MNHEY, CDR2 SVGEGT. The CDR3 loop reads CASSYGAGLTDTQYF. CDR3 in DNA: TGTGCCAGCAGTTACGGAGCGGGGCTCACAGATACGCAGTATTTT.

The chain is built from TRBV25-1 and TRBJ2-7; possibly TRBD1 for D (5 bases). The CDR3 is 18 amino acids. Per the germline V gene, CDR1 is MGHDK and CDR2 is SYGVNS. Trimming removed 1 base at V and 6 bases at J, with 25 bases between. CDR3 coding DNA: TGTGCCAGCAGTGAATCAGGGCCCCACTGGACGAGGCGCGTCGAGCAGTACTTC. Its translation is CASSESGPHWTRRVEQYF.

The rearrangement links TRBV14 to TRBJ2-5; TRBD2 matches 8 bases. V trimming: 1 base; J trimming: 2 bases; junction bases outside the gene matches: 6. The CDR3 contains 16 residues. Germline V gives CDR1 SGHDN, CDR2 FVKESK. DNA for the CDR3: TGTGCCAGCAGCCAAGGTATCACTAGCGGACAAGAGACCCAGTACTTC. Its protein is CASSQGITSGQETQYF.

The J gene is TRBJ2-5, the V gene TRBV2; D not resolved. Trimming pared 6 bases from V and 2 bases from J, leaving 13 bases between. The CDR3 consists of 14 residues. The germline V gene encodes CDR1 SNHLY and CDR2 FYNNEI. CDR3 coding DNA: TGTGCCAGCAGGCGACAAGAGACACAAGAGACCCAGTACTTC. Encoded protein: CASRRQETQETQYF.